A selection of T cell receptor beta chains follows, all from one sample in a study of shared clonotypes between healthy human individuals. Assay used: immunoSEQ multiplex PCR; TCRdb lists only in-frame clones, some missing. The sample yields about 800,000 clones, roughly 96% seen once. Sequencing was done on a sample of naive CD8+ T cells sorted from blood. These receptors all stem from a young man in good health. Both conserved end residues are part of each CDR3. A D gene is named only where the DNA matches it firmly. Expanded clones are given a class, and other clones once, few, many or no size at all.

size | D | J | V | DNA | CDR3
NA | NA | TRBJ2-7 | TRBV19 | TGTGCCAGTAGTTTAAGCCCGATCTACGAGCAGTACTTC | CASSLSPIYEQYF
NA | TRBD1 | TRBJ1-1 | TRBV29-1 | TGCAGCGTTGAAGAAGGGACAGGGGCTTCCGGCACTGAAGCTTTCTTT | CSVEEGTGASGTEAFF
NA | NA | TRBJ2-1 | TRBV9 | TGTGCCAGCAGCGGACAGGTCAATGAGCAGTTCTTC | CASSGQVNEQFF
NA | TRBD1 | TRBJ2-7 | TRBV27 | TGTGCCAGCAGTTCCGGGACAGGCCTCTCCTACGAGCAGTACTTC | CASSSGTGLSYEQYF
once | TRBD1 | TRBJ1-4 | TRBV7-9 | TGTGCCAGCAGGTCGACAGGGTTAGGTGAAAAACTGTTTTTT | CASRSTGLGEKLFF
NA | NA | TRBJ2-1 | TRBV6-5 | TGTGCCAGCAGTTACGAGCTCTCCTACAATGAGCAGTTCTTC | CASSYELSYNEQFF
NA | NA | TRBJ2-5 | TRBV5-1 | TGCGCCAGCAGCGGGTTATTACAAGAGACCCAGTACTTC | CASSGLLQETQYF
NA | NA | TRBJ1-2 | TRBV27 | TGTGCCAGCCGTACCGGGGCTAACTATGGCTACACCTTC | CASRTGANYGYTF
once | NA | TRBJ1-5 | TRBV2 | TGTGCCAGCAGTGGACAGATTGACGATCAGCCCCAGCATTTT | CASSGQIDDQPQHF
NA | NA | TRBJ2-1 | TRBV7-2 | TGTGCCAGCAGCCGATCCACCGGGACGTACAATGAGCAGTTCTTC | CASSRSTGTYNEQFF
once | NA | TRBJ1-1 | TRBV27 | TGTGCCAGCAGTCGTATGAACACTGAAGCTTTCTTT | CASSRMNTEAFF
NA | TRBD2 | TRBJ2-7 | TRBV7-6 | TGTGCCAGCAGCTCTGACGGGAGGGCCGGAGAGCAGTACTTC | CASSSDGRAGEQYF
NA | NA | TRBJ1-4 | TRBV28 | TGTGCCAGCAGTTTTAGCAGATCCAATGAAAAACTGTTTTTT | CASSFSRSNEKLFF
NA | NA | TRBJ2-3 | TRBV28 | TGTGCCGGCAGTCCGGGGAGCGCAGATACGCAGTATTTT | CAGSPGSADTQYF
NA | NA | TRBJ1-1 | TRBV4-1 | TGCGCCAGCAGCCAAGAAGAAGGGGACACTGAAGCTTTCTTT | CASSQEEGDTEAFF
once | TRBD1 | TRBJ2-7 | TRBV29-1 | TGCAGCGTTTTTACGGGACAGGGAGTTTGGGAGCAGTACTTC | CSVFTGQGVWEQYF
NA | TRBD2 | TRBJ2-7 | TRBV4-1 | TGCGCCAGCAGCCAAGATGGACTAGCGGAGTTCTCTTACGAGCAGTACTTC | CASSQDGLAEFSYEQYF
NA | NA | TRBJ2-7 | TRBV7-9 | TGTGCCAGCAGCAGACTGTCCTACGAGCAGTACTTC | CASSRLSYEQYF
NA | TRBD1 | TRBJ1-2 | TRBV14 | TGTGCCAGCAGCAATACAGGGGGCGCGGTTGGCTACACCTTC | CASSNTGGAVGYTF
NA | NA | TRBJ2-7 | TRBV5-4 | TGTGCCAGCAGCACCAGTAACGAGCAGTACTTC | CASSTSNEQYF
NA | TRBD2 | TRBJ2-1 | TRBV19 | TGTGCCAGTAGTATCGGCGGGAGGGCCAATGAGCAGTTCTTC | CASSIGGRANEQFF
NA | NA | TRBJ2-1 | TRBV7-6 | TGTGCCAGCAGCTTAAGGGTGGGCTTAACCACTTCCGTTTACAATGAGCAGTTCTTC | CASSLRVGLTTSVYNEQFF
NA | TRBD2 | TRBJ2-3 | TRBV11-2 | TGTGCCAGCAGCTCGACTAGCGGGAGGCCAGATACGCAGTATTTT | CASSSTSGRPDTQYF
NA | NA | TRBJ2-7 | TRBV29-1 | TGCAGCGTTGAAATCCGCGCGGATCCTTACGAGCAGTACTTC | CSVEIRADPYEQYF
NA | NA | TRBJ2-1 | TRBV9 | TGTGCCAGCAATGGGGGAACATACAATGAGCAGTTCTTC | CASNGGTYNEQFF